Shown below are 32 T cell receptor beta chains from a single sample sequenced in a study of CD8 T cells in ankylosing spondylitis. Via MiXCR, TCRdb re-called the 5' RACE reads, giving one row per CDR3 protein. The sample gives roughly 230,000 distinct CDR3 sequences, about 10% of which show up once; less than 3% is in the top ten. The sequenced material came from blood, either unsorted or a sorted T cell fraction (not recorded which). Receptors were obtained from a male donor with ankylosing spondylitis or in good health (not recorded which).

In this sample, this clonotype turned up many times. The chain uses TRBV6-2 or TRBV6-3 and TRBJ2-1; a possible D gene is TRBD1 (6 bases). Germline assignment: CDR1 MNHEY and CDR2 SVGEGT. Between the trimmed V and J ends, which lost 3 bases and 7 bases, there was a span of 19 bases. The CDR3 sequence is 16 residues long. DNA for the CDR3: TGTGCCAGCAGTTATCTCCAGGGGTTTCTTGTGAATGAGCAGTTCTTC. This translates into CASSYLQGFLVNEQFF.

The gene calls are TRBV18 and TRBJ2-3; tentative D call: TRBD1 (7 bases). CDR3 length: 15 residues. Germline V gene lookup returns CDR1 KGHSH and CDR2 LQKENI. V dropped 0 bases and J dropped 5 bases, with 12 bases sitting between them. The CDR3 bases are TGTGCCAGCTCACCACCGAACCAGGGGGGAGATACGCAGTATTTT. Amino acid sequence: CASSPPNQGGDTQYF.

This clonotype has a handful of counts. V and J are TRBV5-1 and TRBJ2-5; no definite D call. Deletions cut 4 bases from V and 5 bases from J, with 9 bases between. The germline V gene has CDR1 SGHRS and CDR2 YFSETQ. The CDR3 is 12 amino acids. The DNA for the CDR3 is TGCGCCAGCAGCACCTCCTGGGAGACCCAGTACTTC. Its translation is CASSTSWETQYF.

This clonotype turned up a few times. The V gene is TRBV7-9, the J gene TRBJ2-6; D may be TRBD1 (6 bases). The CDR3 extends over 17 amino acids. The V gene lost 5 bases and the J gene lost 2 bases, with 16 bases spanning the gap. Germline V gene sequence: CDR1 SEHNR, CDR2 FQNEAQ (reference sequence). Here the CDR3 reads CASSPGQGYAGANVLTF. CDR3 coding DNA: TGTGCCAGCAGCCCGGGGCAGGGGTATGCTGGGGCCAACGTCCTGACTTTC.

This clonotype has a count of ten or more. The chain carries TRBV11-2 and TRBJ2-1; maybe TRBD1 (5 bases). This CDR3 comprises 13 residues. Per the germline V gene, CDR1 is SGHAT and CDR2 is FQNNGV. The V end lost 1 base, the J end lost 9 bases, and 10 bases lay between the germline ends. DNA of the CDR3: TGTGCCAGCAGCTTAGGGCAGGGCAGTGAGCAGTTCTTC. Residues: CASSLGQGSEQFF.

This clonotype has only a few counts. The chain links TRBV2 to TRBJ2-1; 10 positions match TRBD1. J lost 7 bases, V lost 8 bases, and 8 bases had no gene match. Germline V gene sequence: CDR1 SNHLY, CDR2 FYNNEI. The CDR3 covers 14 residues. The CDR3 coding sequence is TGTGCCAGCGGCCGGGACAGGGGAAGGAATGAGCAGTTCTTC. This encodes CASGRDRGRNEQFF.

This clonotype was recorded at least ten times. This chain uses TRBV20-1 with TRBJ2-3; D is perhaps TRBD2 (5 bases). The V and J ends lost 1 base and 0 bases respectively, with 14 bases between them. Germline CDR1 is DFQATT and CDR2 is SNEGSKA (reference sequence). CDR3 length: 16 amino acids. DNA of the CDR3: TGCAGTGCTAGAGCAGCGCGGGCTCCTAGCACAGATACGCAGTATTTT. The encoded protein is CSARAARAPSTDTQYF.

This clonotype was recorded many times. The CDR3 region has the DNA TGTGCCAGCAGTACCCTTGGGCTGCATTATGAGCAGTTCTTC. It codes for CASSTLGLHYEQFF. The chain couples TRBV6-4 to TRBJ2-1; D not certain. Trimming removed 5 bases from V and 8 bases from J, with 16 bases in between. The CDR3 contains 14 residues. Germline V lookup: CDR1 MRHNA, CDR2 SNTAGT.

Comment on this clonotype: Since a much larger clone is just one base distant, this may be a read error. V usage is TRBV12-3 or TRBV12-4 and J usage is TRBJ1-1; D might be TRBD1 (5 bases). The CDR3 consists of 11 residues. This chain's CDR3 is CSSSLWDQAFF. The CDR3 coding sequence is TGTTCCAGCAGTTTATGGGACCAAGCTTTCTTT.

This clonotype was counted a few times. The J gene is TRBJ2-6, the V gene TRBV5-1; 11 bases align to TRBD1. Trimming at V came to 4 bases and at J to 2 bases, leaving 14 bases not matched to a gene. This CDR3 region has 20 residues. Germline V lookup: CDR1 SGHRS, CDR2 YFSETQ. The CDR3 sequence is CASSQDRGQGRSTGANVLTF. Written as DNA, the CDR3 is TGCGCCAGCAGCCAGGACAGGGGGCAAGGTCGCTCTACTGGGGCCAACGTCCTGACTTTC.

This clonotype appeared many times. The rearrangement uses TRBV12-3 or TRBV12-4 and TRBJ2-3; tentatively, D is TRBD2 (7 bases). The V end was cut by 3 bases, the J end by 4 bases, with 14 bases between. This CDR3 comprises 15 residues. CDR3 DNA sequence: TGTGCCAGCAGTTTTTGGGGGGGCGGGGCAGATACGCAGTATTTT. Translating gives CASSFWGGGADTQYF.

The gene calls are TRBV11-2 and TRBJ2-5, with a possible D match to TRBD1 (6 bases). Deletions cut 4 bases from V and 5 bases from J, with 14 bases between. The germline V gene has CDR1 SGHAT and CDR2 FQNNGV. The CDR3 is 14 amino acids. CDR3 sequence: CASSWKQGRETQYF. CDR3 nucleotides: TGTGCCAGCAGCTGGAAACAGGGACGGGAGACCCAGTACTTC.

The chain combines TRBV30 with TRBJ2-3; D not certain. The V gene's germline CDR1 is GTSNPN and CDR2 SVGIG (reference sequence). The CDR3 consists of 15 residues. Trimming left V 2 bases short and J 1 base short, with 13 bases between. The CDR3 here is CAWSPVRGGTDTQYF. CDR3 bases: TGTGCCTGGAGTCCGGTCCGTGGGGGCACAGATACGCAGTATTTT.

The table lists this clonotype with many counts. The V call is TRBV12-3 or TRBV12-4, the J call TRBJ2-7, with 7 nucleotides matching TRBD1. There are 15 residues in the CDR3. Trimming took 6 bases from V and 1 from J; bases not matched to a gene: 9. The CDR3 bases are TGTGCCAGCAGACCGGGGACAGCAATATCCTACGAGCAGTACTTC. It codes for CASRPGTAISYEQYF.

This clonotype was detected ten times or more. The chain has TRBV9 and TRBJ2-7; 11 positions match TRBD2. Germline assignment: CDR1 SGDLS and CDR2 YYNGEE. The CDR3 covers 14 residues. J was trimmed by 4 bases and V by 2 bases; bases with no gene match: 2. The CDR3 region is CASSVGTSGYEQYF. DNA for the CDR3: TGTGCCAGCAGCGTGGGGACTAGCGGATACGAGCAGTACTTC.

This clonotype occurred many times. The CDR3 sequence is CSASRRGPNNEQFF. The CDR3 DNA is TGCAGTGCTAGCCGTCGGGGGCCTAACAATGAGCAGTTCTTC. The V call is TRBV20-1, the J call TRBJ2-1; D assignment may be TRBD1 or TRBD2 (6 bases each). Trimming removed 3 bases from V and 5 bases from J, with 14 bases in between. The length of the CDR3 is 14 residues. In germline, CDR1 is DFQATT, CDR2 SNEGSKA (reference sequence).

This clonotype appeared many times. The V gene is TRBV29-1, the J gene TRBJ2-1; 10 positions agree with TRBD2. Trimming removed 7 bases from V and 0 bases from J; junction bases left unmatched: 6. The CDR3 has 15 residues. In germline, CDR1 is SQVTM, CDR2 ANQGSEA. The CDR3 DNA reads TGCAGCGGCGGACTAGCGGAGAGCTCCTACAATGAGCAGTTCTTC. Protein: CSGGLAESSYNEQFF.

This clonotype occurred many times. The gene calls are TRBV20-1 and TRBJ2-1; 13 bases align to TRBD2. V was pared by 5 bases and J by 8 bases, with 6 bases of the junction left unmatched. The CDR3 extends over 14 amino acids. Germline CDR1 DFQATT, CDR2 SNEGSKA (reference sequence). The CDR3 loop is CSARTSGGVYEQFF. The CDR3 nucleotides are TGCAGTGCTCGCACTAGCGGGGGGGTCTATGAGCAGTTCTTC.

This clonotype was recorded many times. The chain uses TRBV12-3 or TRBV12-4 and TRBJ2-7; D gene uncertain. V shed 0 bases and J shed 4 bases, with 4 bases lying between them. CDR3 length: 12 residues. The CDR3 loop reads CASSLAPYEQYF. The CDR3 nucleotides read TGTGCCAGCAGTTTAGCCCCTTACGAGCAGTACTTC.

This clonotype was picked up many times. V is TRBV12-3 or TRBV12-4 and J is TRBJ1-1; D remains ambiguous. This CDR3 region has 12 residues. Between the trimmed V and J ends, which lost 9 bases and 4 bases, there was a span of 12 bases. DNA of the CDR3: TGTGCCAGTTCTAACCACGGCACTGAAGCTTTCTTT. The encoded protein is CASSNHGTEAFF.

This clonotype was seen ten or more times. The V gene is TRBV12-3 or TRBV12-4, the J gene TRBJ2-1; D possibly corresponds to TRBD2 (6 bases). The V end was cut by 5 bases, the J end by 9 bases, with 14 bases between. The CDR3 extends over 13 amino acids. The CDR3 sequence: CASSRPSEGEQFF. Written as DNA, the CDR3 is TGTGCCAGCAGTCGTCCTAGCGAAGGTGAGCAGTTCTTC.

As for this clonotype: A much larger clone is a single base away; this may be a read error. CDR3 protein: CASTQQGPGANVLTF. In DNA form, the CDR3 reads TGTGCCAGCACCCAACAGGGGCCTGGGGCCAACGTCCTGACTTTC. The rearrangement joins TRBV3-1 to TRBJ2-6; TRBD1 agrees at 7 bases. This CDR3 region has 15 residues. The germline V gene encodes CDR1 LGHDT and CDR2 YNNKEL (reference sequence).

The chain has TRBV2 and TRBJ2-3; no clear D. Between the trimmed V and J ends, which lost 8 bases and 0 bases, there was a span of 15 bases. The CDR3 contains 15 residues. CDR1 SNHLY and CDR2 FYNNEI come from the germline V gene. This CDR3 is CASLSRARSTDTQYF. The CDR3 DNA follows: TGTGCCAGCCTCAGCCGGGCAAGGAGCACAGATACGCAGTATTTT.

This chain uses TRBV7-9 with TRBJ1-6, with D hard to call. The CDR3 spans 15 residues. CDR1 SEHNR and CDR2 FQNEAQ come from the germline V gene (reference sequence). Trimming left V 5 bases short and J 9 bases short, with 17 bases between. CDR3 nucleotides: TGTGCCAGCAGCCCCAGAAGGGATCTGGGTTCACCCCTCCACTTT. Protein: CASSPRRDLGSPLHF.

Note on this clonotype: A much larger clone differs from this one at a single base, so this may be a read error. V and J are TRBV29-1 and TRBJ1-2; possibly TRBD1 for D (5 bases). There are 13 residues in the CDR3. Germline CDR1 SQVTM, CDR2 ANQGSEA. CDR3 sequence (DNA): TGCAGCGCCAGAGCCGGGGCTAACTATGACTACACCTTC. Its translation is CSARAGANYDYTF. Variable domain in full (rest from reference TRBV29-1 and TRBJ1-2): SAVISQKPSRDICQRGTSLTIQCQVDSQVTMMFWYRQQPGQSLTLIATANQGSEATYESGFVIDKFPISRPNLTFSTLTVSNMSPEDSSIYLCSARAGANYDYTFGSGTRLTVV.

The V gene is TRBV9, the J gene TRBJ2-1; tentatively, D is TRBD1 or TRBD2 (5 bases each). The CDR3 runs to 14 residues. CDR1 SGDLS and CDR2 YYNGEE come from the germline V gene. Trimming removed 0 bases from V and 5 bases from J, with 9 bases in between. CDR3 residues: CASSVDGADNEQFF. CDR3 sequence (DNA): TGTGCCAGCAGCGTAGACGGGGCGGACAATGAGCAGTTCTTC.

Many counts were recorded for this clonotype. This sequence joins TRBV29-1 and TRBJ1-2; no definite D call. V was shortened by 4 bases and J by 6 bases, with 12 bases between the two germline ends. This CDR3 has 12 residues. Germline V gives CDR1 SQVTM, CDR2 ANQGSEA. CDR3 region: CSVGSLTNGYTF. The CDR3, as DNA: TGCAGCGTTGGGTCATTGACGAATGGCTACACCTTC.

V usage is TRBV14 and J usage is TRBJ2-1; 10 bases are a match to TRBD2. J lost 3 bases, V lost 0 bases, and 2 bases had no gene match. This CDR3 is built from 16 residues. The germline gives CDR1 SGHDN, CDR2 FVKESK. The CDR3 protein is CASSQDLAGDYNEQFF. CDR3 in DNA: TGTGCCAGCAGCCAAGATCTAGCGGGAGACTACAATGAGCAGTTCTTC.

This clonotype occurred many times. The chain recombines TRBV5-5 with TRBJ2-7; D may be TRBD2 (7 bases). Germline CDR1 SGHKS, CDR2 YYEKEE (reference sequence). V gave up 3 bases and J gave up 6 bases, with 19 bases separating them. The CDR3 length is 15 residues. As DNA, the CDR3 is TGTGCCAGCAGCTCTTGGGCCCGCGGGGGCTCCGAGCAGTACTTC. As protein: CASSSWARGGSEQYF.

This clonotype appeared a few times. V gene TRBV7-9 combines with J gene TRBJ1-1, with a possible D match to TRBD1 (6 bases). From germline, CDR1 is SEHNR and CDR2 FQNEAQ (reference sequence). Trimming pared 1 base from V and 8 bases from J, leaving 11 bases between. CDR3 length equals 13 residues. CDR3 sequence: CASSLEQGQEAFF. The DNA for the CDR3 is TGTGCCAGCAGCTTAGAACAGGGCCAGGAAGCTTTCTTT.

V usage is TRBV10-2 and J usage is TRBJ2-1, with D uncertain. CDR3 length: 14 amino acids. Germline V lookup: CDR1 WSHSY, CDR2 SAAADI. Trimming pared 4 bases from V and 0 bases from J, leaving 7 bases between. CDR3 amino acids: CASSGYLSYNEQFF. In nucleotides, the CDR3 is TGCGCCAGCAGTGGGTACCTCTCCTACAATGAGCAGTTCTTC.

This clonotype was seen at least ten times. The chain combines TRBV5-5 with TRBJ2-7; D uncertain. Per the germline V gene, CDR1 is SGHKS and CDR2 is YYEKEE (reference sequence). The CDR3 has 13 residues. V was trimmed by 4 bases and J by 3 bases, leaving 11 bases between them. The CDR3 here is CASSPRPIYEQYF. For the CDR3, the DNA is TGTGCCAGCAGCCCCAGGCCCATCTACGAGCAGTACTTC.